This T cell receptor (beta chain) came from a study of OX40 agonist ivuxolimab in advanced cancers. Background on the study: At doses from 0.01 to 10 mg/kg, patients were given intravenous ivuxolimab every 2 weeks.

The CDR3 sequence is 18 residues long. Germline CDR1 LGHNA, CDR2 YSLEER. Trimming took 0 bases from V and 2 from J, leaving 17 bases between them. This table comes from immunoSEQ multiplex PCR, and its TCRdb copy is limited to in-frame clones, with some not included. Counted here are tens of thousands of clones, over 85% occurring once; the ten biggest clones make up less than 7%. The genes are TRBV4-3 and TRBJ2-4; possibly TRBD1 for D (6 bases). Sequences were derived from CD4+ or CD8+ T cells sorted from blood, sampled in a trial of the OX40 agonist ivuxolimab. The clonotype was recovered from an adult with an advanced solid tumor such as melanoma, head and neck, liver or kidney cancer. In DNA form, the CDR3 reads TGCGCCAGCAGCCAAGAGGTCTTACAGGGAAGGACCAAAAACATTCAGTACTTC. Encoded protein: CASSQEVLQGRTKNIQYF.